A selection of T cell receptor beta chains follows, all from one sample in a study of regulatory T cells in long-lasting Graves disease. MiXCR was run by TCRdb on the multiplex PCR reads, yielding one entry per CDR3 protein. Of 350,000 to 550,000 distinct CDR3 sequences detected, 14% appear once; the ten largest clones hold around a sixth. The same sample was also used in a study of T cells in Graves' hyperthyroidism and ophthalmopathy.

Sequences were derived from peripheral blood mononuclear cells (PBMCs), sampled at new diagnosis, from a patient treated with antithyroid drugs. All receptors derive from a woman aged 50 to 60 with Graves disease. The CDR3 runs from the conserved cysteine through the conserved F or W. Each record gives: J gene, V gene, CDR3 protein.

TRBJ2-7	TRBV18	CASSPDDRRTYEQYF
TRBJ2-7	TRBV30	CAWGRTGEQYF
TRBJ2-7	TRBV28	CASSLTAGTSGGVSYEQYF
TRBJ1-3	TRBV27	CASSSGQGVGNTIYF
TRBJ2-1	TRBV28	CASSLFLAGEYSEQFF
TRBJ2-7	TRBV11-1	CASSLSTLQGTYEQYF
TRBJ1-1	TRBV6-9	CASSYTGLTNTEAFF
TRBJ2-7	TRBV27	CASSSTGGRREQYF
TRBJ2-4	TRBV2	CATGTRTGKNIQYF
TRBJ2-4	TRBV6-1	CASINRDIAKNIQYF
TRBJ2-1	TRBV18	CASSPVLAGGRNEQFF
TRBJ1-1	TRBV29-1	CSVERDLNTEAFF
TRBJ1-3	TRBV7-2	CASSSRQGGNTIYF
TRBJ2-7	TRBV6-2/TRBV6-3	CASVTGPPTYEQYF
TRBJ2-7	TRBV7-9	CASSPPDRGRDEQYF
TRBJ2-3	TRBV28	CASSSHGRTDTQYF
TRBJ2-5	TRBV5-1	CASSPDHGQETQYF
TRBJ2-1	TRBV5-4	CASSLWNEQFF
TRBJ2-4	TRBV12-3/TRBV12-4	CASSSRPDFKNIQYF
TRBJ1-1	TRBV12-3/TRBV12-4	CASSLVEAFF
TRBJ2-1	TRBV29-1	CSVPTSGRHNEQFF
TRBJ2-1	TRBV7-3	CASSSFGTSGRDNPHSYNEQFF
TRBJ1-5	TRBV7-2	CASSLNSGSQPQHF
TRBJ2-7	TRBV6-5	CASSYSSAYEQYF
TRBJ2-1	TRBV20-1	CSAPAPTSGEFGEQFF
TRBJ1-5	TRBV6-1	CASSLQGEGNQPQHF
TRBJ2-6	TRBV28	CASSLGTRVSGANVLTF
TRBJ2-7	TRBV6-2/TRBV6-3	CASSQSQGLYEQYF
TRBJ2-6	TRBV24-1	CATSHPQGFPGANVLTF
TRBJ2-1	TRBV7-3	CASSPLPGLAGSPLAYNEQFF
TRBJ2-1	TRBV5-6	CASRPMGQGFDEQFF